Following are 16 T cell receptor beta chains from one sample sequenced in a study of cytotoxic CD8 clonotypes in ibrutinib-treated CLL. Clones were read by immunoSEQ multiplex PCR, and TCRdb kept only the in-frame ones, dropping some. The sample consists of around 130,000 clones, around 80% of them appearing once. Specimen: PBMCs, collected after 24 months of ibrutinib treatment. Source of these receptors: a human donor with chronic lymphocytic leukemia.

The gene calls are TRBV6-5 and TRBJ1-1; D is ambiguous. The CDR3 runs 14 residues. Germline values: CDR1 MNHEY, CDR2 SVGAGI. The germline V and J ends were trimmed by 0 bases and 11 bases, with 16 bases remaining between them. In DNA form, the CDR3 reads TGTGCCAGCAGTTACTCGGGTAGGGTTGGTCGGGCTTTCTTT. Translation: CASSYSGRVGRAFF.

This rearrangement joins TRBV28 to TRBJ2-3; no firm D call. The CDR3 length is 13 residues. From germline, CDR1 is MDHEN and CDR2 SYDVKM. V dropped 3 bases and J dropped 2 bases, with 6 bases sitting between them. CDR3 nucleotides: TGTGCCAGCAGTTTTGGGGACACAGATACGCAGTATTTT. Its protein is CASSFGDTDTQYF.

The chain has TRBV19 and TRBJ2-2; D uncertain. The CDR3 covers 14 residues. The germline CDR1 and CDR2 sequences are LNHDA and SQIVND (reference sequence). Trimming shortened V by 3 bases and J by 2 bases, and 7 bases separated the two germline ends. The CDR3: CASSMGLNTGELFF. The CDR3, as DNA: TGTGCCAGTAGTATGGGTCTAAACACCGGGGAGCTGTTTTTT. The complete variable domain, with remaining parts taken from reference TRBV19 and TRBJ2-2, reads DGGITQSPKYLFRKEGQNVTLSCEQNLNHDAMYWYRQDPGQGLRLIYYSQIVNDFQKGDIAEGYSVSREKKESFPLTVTSAQKNPTAFYLCASSMGLNTGELFFGEGSRLTVL.

The chain recombines TRBV6-5 with TRBJ2-7; TRBD1 matches 7 bases. From germline, CDR1 is MNHEY and CDR2 SVGAGI. Trimming took 8 bases from V and 1 from J; bases not matched to a gene: 8. There are 14 residues in the CDR3. In DNA, the CDR3 is TGTGCCAGCGGCCGAGACAGGGAGTCCTACGAGCAGTACTTC. Translating gives CASGRDRESYEQYF.

The chain links TRBV9 to TRBJ2-3; perhaps D is TRBD1 or TRBD2 (5 bases each). V gave up 0 bases and J gave up 5 bases, with 16 bases separating them. CDR1 and CDR2 from the germline V gene are SGDLS and YYNGEE. This CDR3 contains 16 residues. In DNA form, the CDR3 reads TGTGCCAGCAGCGTAGTCGGGGCCAATTTTAGAGATACGCAGTATTTT. It yields the protein CASSVVGANFRDTQYF.

The rearrangement links TRBV18 to TRBJ2-2; TRBD1 matches 10 bases. The CDR3 is 16 amino acids. The ends lost 5 bases at V and 6 bases at J; junction bases unmatched: 9. Germline V CDR1 and CDR2: KGHSH, LQKENI. The CDR3 reads CASSYPGQGPSGELFF. The CDR3 region has the DNA TGTGCCAGCTCATATCCGGGACAGGGGCCATCCGGGGAGCTGTTTTTT.

V is TRBV13 and J is TRBJ1-4; tentative D call: TRBD1 (6 bases). The CDR3 contains 15 residues. The germline V gene has CDR1 PRHDT and CDR2 FYEKMQ (reference sequence). V lost 5 bases and J 6 bases, leaving 16 bases between the germline ends. CDR3 residues: CASSGSRAGDEKLFF. The CDR3 region has the DNA TGTGCCAGCAGCGGTAGCCGGGCAGGGGATGAAAAACTGTTTTTT.

In this sample, this clone turned up a few times. The rearrangement links TRBV6-4 to TRBJ1-2, with 8 nucleotides matching TRBD1. Trimming took 6 bases from V and 3 from J; bases not matched to a gene: 3. Germline CDR1 is MRHNA and CDR2 is SNTAGT. This CDR3 has 13 residues. CDR3 residues: CASRATGDYGYTF. CDR3 coding DNA: TGTGCCAGCAGGGCGACAGGGGACTATGGCTACACCTTC.

The chain couples TRBV7-3 to TRBJ2-4; 7 nucleotides match TRBD1. CDR1 is SGHTA, CDR2 FQGTGA, per germline. The CDR3 contains 15 residues. The junction had 12 bases not matched to a gene; V was cut back by 5 bases and J by 8 bases. CDR3 in amino acids: CASSPSGQDRYIQYF. Here the CDR3 DNA reads TGTGCCAGCAGCCCTTCCGGACAGGACCGTTACATTCAGTACTTC. The variable domain in full, with the rest retrieved from reference TRBV7-3 and TRBJ2-4, is GAGVSQTPSNKVTEKGKYVELRCDPISGHTALYWYRQSLGQGPEFLIYFQGTGAADDSGLPNDRFFAVRPEGSVSTLKIQRTERGDSAVYLCASSPSGQDRYIQYFGAGTRLSVL.

This clone occurred a few times. V is TRBV7-2 and J is TRBJ2-7, with 13 bases aligning to TRBD2. Trimming cost V 1 base and J 2 bases; bases outside gene matches: 5. There are 17 residues in the CDR3. Germline V gene data show CDR1 as SGHTA and CDR2 as FQGNSA. The DNA of the CDR3 is TGTGCCAGCAGCTTAGTAGGGGGGACTAGCGGGGCCTACGAGCAGTACTTC. Translated, it gives CASSLVGGTSGAYEQYF.

This clone was counted a single time. The chain links TRBV9 to TRBJ2-5; the D gene is possibly TRBD1 (7 bases). This CDR3 comprises 14 residues. Trimming shortened V by 5 bases and J by 5 bases, and 16 bases separated the two germline ends. The germline V gene has CDR1 SGDLS and CDR2 YYNGEE. As DNA, the CDR3 is TGTGCCAGCAGTGGCTCCGGGGGACAGGAGACCCAGTACTTC. Translated, it gives CASSGSGGQETQYF.

This clone was detected only a few times. The chain recombines TRBV7-3 with TRBJ2-3, with no clear D. The V gene's germline CDR1 is SGHTA and CDR2 FQGTGA. This CDR3 contains 14 residues. V lost 2 bases and J 0 bases, leaving 6 bases between the germline ends. The CDR3 sequence is CASSLQYSTDTQYF. DNA for the CDR3: TGTGCCAGCAGCTTACAATATAGCACAGATACGCAGTATTTT.

The V gene is TRBV15, the J gene TRBJ2-5, with TRBD1 identical over 10 bases. CDR3 length: 18 residues. V lost 1 base to trimming and J lost 4 bases; unmatched junction nucleotides: 12. The germline gives CDR1 LNHNV, CDR2 YYDKDF (reference sequence). The CDR3 is CATSRARDRGLETETQYF. CDR3 bases: TGTGCCACCAGCAGAGCCCGCGACAGGGGGCTGGAAACAGAGACCCAGTACTTC. Complete variable domain (other parts from reference TRBV15 and TRBJ2-5): DAMVIQNPRYQVTQFGKPVTLSCSQTLNHNVMYWYQQKSSQAPKLLFHYYDKDFNNEADTPDNFQSRRPNTSFCFLDIRSPGLGDTAMYLCATSRARDRGLETETQYFGPGTRLLVL.

This clone has only a few counts. The chain uses TRBV11-2 and TRBJ1-6; a weak D match, TRBD1 (6 bases). The length of the CDR3 is 13 residues. V was cut by 5 bases and J by 8 bases, with 10 bases left in between. Germline V CDR1 and CDR2: SGHAT, FQNNGV. The CDR3 DNA follows: TGTGCCAGCAGCATCAGGGGTGATTCACCCCTCCACTTT. Protein product: CASSIRGDSPLHF.

The chain links TRBV5-4 to TRBJ1-1; weak D call: TRBD1 (5 bases). This CDR3 has 15 amino acids. Trimming stripped 0 bases from V and 2 bases from J, with 11 bases between. Germline CDR1 is SGHNT and CDR2 is YYREEE (reference sequence). The CDR3 nucleotides read TGTGCCAGCAGCTTGGGAGTTGGGGGAAACACTGAAGCTTTCTTT. Its translation is CASSLGVGGNTEAFF.

The chain combines TRBV7-9 with TRBJ2-1; 7 bases map to TRBD1. CDR1 is SEHNR and CDR2 is FQNEAQ in the germline V gene (reference sequence). The CDR3 is made up of 13 amino acids. V was clipped by 8 bases and J by 8 bases; unmatched bases: 9. CDR3 coding DNA: TGTGCCAGCCTCGACCAGGGGGTGCATGAGCAGTTCTTC. The encoded protein is CASLDQGVHEQFF.